Detailed here is one T cell receptor (beta chain). The antigen is not known. This sample is part of a study of human thymus T cells. Broader study findings: Related research found strongly overlapping thymic repertoires in unrelated individuals. Thymic and blood repertoires appeared to carry a bias in their V and J gene usage.

Resections removed during corrective heart surgery provided the thymus tissue used. The assay was immunoSEQ multiplex PCR, and TCRdb's table has in-frame clones only and misses some. The profile covers some 120,000 clones, with around 94% appearing a single time and 0.02% to 0.03% taken by the ten largest. Sequencing was performed on thymus tissue. The receptor was derived from a boy less than two years old with a congenital heart defect but otherwise immunologically healthy.

The CDR3 sequence is CASSTRRSPLHF. CDR3 DNA: TGTGCCAGCAGCACTAGGAGGTCACCCCTCCACTTT. This sequence joins TRBV27 and TRBJ1-6; D unresolved. This CDR3 has 12 residues. The germline V gene encodes CDR1 MNHEY and CDR2 SMNVEV (reference sequence). The V gene lost 6 bases and the J gene lost 10 bases, with 10 bases spanning the gap.